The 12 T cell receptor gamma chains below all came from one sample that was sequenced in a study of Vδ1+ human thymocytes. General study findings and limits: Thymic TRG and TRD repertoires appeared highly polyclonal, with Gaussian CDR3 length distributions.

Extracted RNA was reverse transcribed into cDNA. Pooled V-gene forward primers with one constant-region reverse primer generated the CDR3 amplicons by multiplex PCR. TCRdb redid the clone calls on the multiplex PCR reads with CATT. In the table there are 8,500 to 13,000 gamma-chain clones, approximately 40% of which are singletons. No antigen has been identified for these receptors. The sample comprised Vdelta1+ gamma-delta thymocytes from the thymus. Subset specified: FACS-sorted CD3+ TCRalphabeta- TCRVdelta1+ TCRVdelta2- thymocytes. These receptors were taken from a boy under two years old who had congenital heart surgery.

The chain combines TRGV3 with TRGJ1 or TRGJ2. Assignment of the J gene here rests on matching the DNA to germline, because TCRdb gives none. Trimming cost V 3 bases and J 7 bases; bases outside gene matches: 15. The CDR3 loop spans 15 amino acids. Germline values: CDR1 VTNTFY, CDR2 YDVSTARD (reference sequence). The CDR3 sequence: CATWDWPLVGYKKLF. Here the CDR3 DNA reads TGTGCCACCTGGGACTGGCCATTGGTTGGGTATAAGAAACTCTTT.

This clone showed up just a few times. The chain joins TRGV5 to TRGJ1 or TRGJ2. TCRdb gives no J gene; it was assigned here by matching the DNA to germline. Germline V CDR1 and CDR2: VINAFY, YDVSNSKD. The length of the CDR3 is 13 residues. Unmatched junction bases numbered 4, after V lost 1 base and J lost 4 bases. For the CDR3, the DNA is TGTGCCACCTGGGACAGCCCCTATTATAAGAAACTCTTT. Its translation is CATWDSPYYKKLF.

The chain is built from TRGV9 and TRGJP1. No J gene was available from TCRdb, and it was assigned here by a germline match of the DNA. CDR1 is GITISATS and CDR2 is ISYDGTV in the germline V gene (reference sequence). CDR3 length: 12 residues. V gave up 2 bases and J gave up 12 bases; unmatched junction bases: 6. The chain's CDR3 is CALWEGERFKIF. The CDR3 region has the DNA TGTGCCTTGTGGGAGGGCGAGAGGTTCAAGATATTT.

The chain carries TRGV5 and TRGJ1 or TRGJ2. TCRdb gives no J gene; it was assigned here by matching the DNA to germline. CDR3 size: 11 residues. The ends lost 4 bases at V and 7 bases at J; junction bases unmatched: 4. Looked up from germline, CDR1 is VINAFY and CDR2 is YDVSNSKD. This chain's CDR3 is CATWDGYKKLF. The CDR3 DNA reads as TGTGCCACCTGGGATGGCTATAAGAAACTCTTT.

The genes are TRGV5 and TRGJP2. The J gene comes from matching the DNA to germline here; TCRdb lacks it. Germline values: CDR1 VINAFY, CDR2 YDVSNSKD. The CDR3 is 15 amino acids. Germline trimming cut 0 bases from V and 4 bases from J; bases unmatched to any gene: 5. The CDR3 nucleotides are TGTGCCACCTGGGACAGGCAAAATAGTGATTGGATCAAGACGTTT. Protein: CATWDRQNSDWIKTF.

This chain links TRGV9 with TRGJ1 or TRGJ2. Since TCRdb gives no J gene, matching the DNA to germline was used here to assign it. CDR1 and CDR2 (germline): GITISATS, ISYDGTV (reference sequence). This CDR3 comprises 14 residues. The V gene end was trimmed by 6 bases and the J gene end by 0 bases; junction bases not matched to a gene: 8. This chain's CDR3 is CALWTSSNYYKKLF. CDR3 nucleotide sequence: TGTGCCTTGTGGACTTCATCGAATTATTATAAGAAACTCTTT.

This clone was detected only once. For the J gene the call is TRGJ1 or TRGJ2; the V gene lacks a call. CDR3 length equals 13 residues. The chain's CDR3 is CATWDGPNYKKLF. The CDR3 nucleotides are TGTGCCACCTGGGACGGGCCAAATTATAAGAAACTCTTT.

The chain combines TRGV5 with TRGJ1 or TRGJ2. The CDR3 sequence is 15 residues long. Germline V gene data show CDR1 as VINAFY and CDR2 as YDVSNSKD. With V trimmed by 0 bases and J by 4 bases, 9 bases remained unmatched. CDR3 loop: CATWDRLAGYYKKLF. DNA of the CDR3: TGTGCCACCTGGGACAGGCTGGCGGGGTATTATAAGAAACTCTTT.

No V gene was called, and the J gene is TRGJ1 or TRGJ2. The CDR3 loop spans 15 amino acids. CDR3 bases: TGTGCCACCTGGGGATACCTTCGGAATTATTATAAGAAACTCTTT. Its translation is CATWGYLRNYYKKLF.

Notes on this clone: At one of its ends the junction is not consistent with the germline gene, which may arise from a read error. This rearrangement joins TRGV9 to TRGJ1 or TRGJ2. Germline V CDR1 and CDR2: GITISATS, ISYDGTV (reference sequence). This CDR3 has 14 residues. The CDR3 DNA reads TGTGCCTTGTGGGTGGTGCTCTTTTATTATAAGAAACTCTTT. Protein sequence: CALWVVLFYYKKLF.

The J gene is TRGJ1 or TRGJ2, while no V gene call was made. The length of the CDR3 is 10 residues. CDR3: CATWTHKKLF. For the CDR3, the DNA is TGTGCCACCTGGACTCATAAGAAACTCTTT.

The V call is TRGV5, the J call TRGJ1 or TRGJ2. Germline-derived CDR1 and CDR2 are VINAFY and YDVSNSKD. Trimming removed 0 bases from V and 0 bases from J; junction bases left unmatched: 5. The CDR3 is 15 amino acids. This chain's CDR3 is CATWDRSENYYKKLF. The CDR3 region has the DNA TGTGCCACCTGGGACAGGTCAGAGAATTATTATAAGAAACTCTTT.